This T cell receptor (beta chain) comes out of a study of blood T cells in healthy people across ages. Regarding the study as a whole: Across the age range, TCR beta diversity per million T cells fell in a roughly linear way. Percentage of naive T cells showed a strong correlation with TCR beta diversity.

Points on this clonotype: Its antigen is not identified.

Germline V CDR1 and CDR2: SQVTM, ANQGSEA. This CDR3 comprises 17 residues. Trimming took 4 bases from V and 1 from J, leaving 20 bases between them. Then a second PCR, running about 6 to 11 cycles, was carried out with a sample-barcoded 5' primer and a J-beta primer mix. TCRdb ran MiXCR on the 5' RACE reads and lists one entry per CDR3 protein. The sample carries 1,500,000 or so distinct CDR3 sequences, about 42% recorded once. The genes are TRBV29-1 and TRBJ2-4; D possibly uses TRBD1 or TRBD2 (5 bases each). Sequenced material: blood. The sequence came from a woman in her late teens or twenties in good health. The CDR3 protein is CSVVALRGWGAKNIQYF. The CDR3 DNA reads TGCAGCGTTGTCGCGCTTCGGGGCTGGGGGGCCAAAAACATTCAGTACTTC.